A selection of T cell receptor beta chains follows, all from one sample in a study of cytomegalovirus exposure and HLA in healthy donors. Method: immunoSEQ multiplex PCR; TCRdb's copy keeps in-frame clones and lacks some. Of approximately 150,000 clones listed, 72% were seen once; the top ten hold approximately 2%. Material for sequencing was PBMCs. These receptors were taken from a man aged 40-49 years in good health and CMV-seronegative. The CDR3 runs from the conserved cysteine through the conserved F or W. D genes are given only for firm matches. The size entry is marked missing in some rows and otherwise reads once, few, many or a size class.

clone_size,v_call,d_call,j_call,cdr3_aa,cdr3_nt
NA,TRBV9,NA,TRBJ2-1,CASSGPSRSGEQFF,TGTGCCAGCAGCGGCCCCTCTAGGTCGGGTGAGCAGTTCTTC
NA,TRBV19,NA,TRBJ1-5,CASSISHVRPQHF,TGTGCCAGTAGTATATCCCATGTGCGACCCCAGCATTTT
NA,TRBV5-1,NA,TRBJ2-7,CASSLQGYPGEQYF,TGCGCCAGCAGCCTCCAGGGTTATCCTGGCGAGCAGTACTTC
NA,TRBV6-1,TRBD1,TRBJ1-5,CASHRDRANQPQHF,TGTGCCAGTCACCGGGACAGGGCTAATCAGCCCCAGCATTTT
NA,TRBV28,NA,TRBJ2-7,CASSFPGSSSYEQYF,TGTGCCAGCAGTTTCCCAGGGTCGTCATCCTACGAGCAGTACTTC
NA,TRBV30,NA,TRBJ2-4,CAWTGGSRPDIQYF,TGTGCCTGGACAGGGGGGTCACGCCCGGACATTCAGTACTTC
once,TRBV30,NA,TRBJ2-5,CACQRGGQILGEETQYF,TGTGCCTGTCAAAGGGGGGGGCAAATCCTTGGGGAAGAGACCCAGTACTTC
NA,TRBV7-2,NA,TRBJ2-3,CASSLDRNTDTQYF,TGTGCCAGCAGCCTAGATAGAAACACAGATACGCAGTATTTT
NA,TRBV30,TRBD2,TRBJ2-7,CAGNQRDLTYEQYF,TGTGCCGGGAATCAGCGGGATTTAACCTACGAGCAGTACTTC
NA,TRBV7-9,TRBD1,TRBJ2-1,CASSQGTVGHNEQFF,TGTGCCAGCAGCCAAGGGACAGTCGGTCACAATGAGCAGTTCTTC
NA,TRBV27,TRBD2,TRBJ2-7,CASSLFPTSGSDLSYEQYF,TGTGCCAGCAGTTTATTTCCTACTAGCGGGAGCGATCTCTCCTACGAGCAGTACTTC
few,TRBV5-1,NA,TRBJ2-7,CASSSRDTSSYEQYF,TGCGCCAGCAGCTCCCGGGACACGAGCTCCTACGAGCAGTACTTC
NA,TRBV5-6,TRBD1,TRBJ1-5,CASSTGTANQPQHF,TGTGCCAGCAGCACAGGGACAGCCAATCAGCCCCAGCATTTT
NA,TRBV7-2,NA,TRBJ1-1,CASSLGWTADTEAFF,TGTGCCAGCAGCTTAGGTTGGACAGCCGACACTGAAGCTTTCTTT
few,TRBV28,NA,TRBJ2-1,CASSSIIRGGNYNEQFF,TGTGCCAGCAGTTCGATTATCCGGGGTGGCAACTACAATGAGCAGTTCTTC
NA,TRBV5-1,NA,TRBJ2-2,CASRLGLNTGELFF,TGCGCCAGCAGACTGGGGCTCAACACCGGGGAGCTGTTTTTT
NA,TRBV19,TRBD2,TRBJ2-3,CASSIGLAGGQDTQYF,TGTGCCAGTAGTATCGGACTAGCGGGAGGGCAAGATACGCAGTATTTT
NA,TRBV7-9,TRBD1,TRBJ2-7,CASSFGTGTYEQYF,TGTGCCAGCAGCTTCGGGACAGGGACCTACGAGCAGTACTTC
few,TRBV2,TRBD1,TRBJ2-7,CASSWDRKEQYF,TGTGCCAGCAGTTGGGACAGGAAGGAGCAGTACTTC
NA,TRBV11-2,TRBD2,TRBJ2-1,CASSSLAGGYEQFF,TGTGCCAGCAGCTCTTTAGCGGGAGGGTATGAGCAGTTCTTC
NA,TRBV10-1,NA,TRBJ1-2,CASSQQGTGYGYTF,TGCGCCAGCAGCCAACAGGGAACCGGGTATGGCTACACCTTC
NA,TRBV10-2,TRBD2,TRBJ2-1,CASRPTSGGYNEQFF,TGCGCCAGCAGGCCCACTAGCGGTGGCTACAATGAGCAGTTCTTC
NA,TRBV4-1,TRBD1,TRBJ2-3,CASSQTGAPDTQYF,TGCGCCAGCAGCCAGACAGGGGCCCCAGATACGCAGTATTTT
once,TRBV7-9,TRBD1,TRBJ2-7,CASSPAGQGPNEQYF,TGTGCCAGCAGCCCCGCCGGACAGGGACCCAACGAGCAGTACTTC
NA,TRBV27,TRBD1,TRBJ2-7,CASSPNYETGRIYEQYF,TGTGCCAGCAGTCCTAACTACGAGACAGGGCGGATCTACGAGCAGTACTTC
NA,TRBV18,TRBD1,TRBJ1-2,CASSQTGFNYGYTF,TGTGCCAGCTCACAGACAGGGTTTAACTATGGCTACACCTTC
few,TRBV28,NA,TRBJ2-2,CASSRTGAWASGYTGELFF,TGTGCCAGCAGCAGGACAGGGGCATGGGCTAGCGGGTACACCGGGGAGCTGTTTTTT
NA,TRBV6-6,TRBD1,TRBJ1-1,CASSYTETGEGAFF,TGTGCCAGCAGTTACACGGAGACAGGGGAGGGGGCTTTCTTT
NA,TRBV4-1,TRBD2,TRBJ2-1,CASSQDSGGRSYNEQFF,TGCGCCAGCAGCCAAGATTCGGGGGGGCGATCCTACAATGAGCAGTTCTTC